This is a list of T cell receptor beta chains from one sample in a study of preoperative IRX-2 immunotherapy in early breast cancer. Assay used: immunoSEQ multiplex PCR; TCRdb lists only in-frame clones, some missing. The sample has fewer than 25,000 clones, roughly 90% seen once. Sequenced here: tumor tissue, sampled after IRX-2 immunotherapy. Source of these receptors: a human donor with breast cancer. Each CDR3 is given with its conserved first and last residue. The order of the fields is clone size, J gene, V gene, D gene, CDR3 protein, CDR3 DNA. A D gene is named only where the DNA matches it firmly. The size of a clone is reported for some rows only, either as once, few or many, or as a class for expanded clones.

. | TRBJ1-1 | TRBV5-4 | . | CASSFNRDRAFF | TGTGCCAGCAGCTTTAACAGGGATAGGGCTTTCTTT
. | TRBJ2-1 | TRBV5-6 | . | CASSLGWTEVRLEQFF | TGTGCCAGCAGCTTGGGTTGGACAGAGGTCCGACTTGAGCAGTTCTTC
. | TRBJ2-5 | TRBV11-3 | . | CASSLVGREETQYF | TGTGCCAGCAGCTTAGTAGGCAGGGAAGAGACCCAGTACTTC
. | TRBJ2-1 | TRBV4-1 | . | CASSQEVTMMDEQFF | TGCGCCAGCAGCCAAGAGGTGACGATGATGGATGAGCAGTTCTTC
. | TRBJ1-5 | TRBV5-1 | . | CASSVGVVGNQPQHF | TGCGCCAGCAGCGTGGGGGTAGTTGGGAATCAGCCCCAGCATTTT
once | TRBJ1-1 | TRBV19 | . | CASSRGQGNTEAFF | TGTGCCAGTAGTCGTGGGCAGGGGAACACTGAAGCTTTCTTT
. | TRBJ2-6 | TRBV18 | . | CASLAETGANVLTF | TGTGCCAGCCTCGCGGAAACTGGGGCCAACGTCCTGACTTTC
. | TRBJ1-5 | TRBV21-1 | . | CASSRGRGAGSNQPQHF | TGTGCCAGCAGCAGAGGAAGGGGCGCGGGTAGCAATCAGCCCCAGCATTTT
once | TRBJ1-2 | TRBV5-6 | . | CASSLERAGGYTF | TGTGCCAGCAGCTTGGAGAGGGCGGGTGGCTACACCTTC
. | TRBJ2-7 | TRBV28 | . | CASSLGGTNEQYF | TGTGCCAGCAGCCTAGGGGGAACTAACGAGCAGTACTTC
. | TRBJ1-3 | TRBV11-2 | . | CASSLSSGNTIYF | TGTGCCAGCAGCTTGAGCTCTGGAAACACCATATATTTT
. | TRBJ2-3 | TRBV6-1 | . | CASSRPLDTQYF | TGTGCCAGCAGCAGACCTTTGGATACGCAGTATTTT
few | TRBJ2-7 | TRBV2 | . | CASSERRSEQYF | TGTGCCAGCAGCGAGCGGAGGAGCGAGCAGTACTTC
few | TRBJ2-3 | TRBV11-3 | TRBD1 | CASSPGTAPSTDTQYF | TGTGCCAGCAGCCCTGGGACAGCGCCGTCCACAGATACGCAGTATTTT
. | TRBJ1-6 | TRBV5-5 | . | CASSTNLQGPNSPLHF | TGTGCCAGCAGCACTAACCTCCAGGGGCCTAATTCACCCCTCCACTTT
. | TRBJ2-1 | TRBV6-5 | . | CASSYSGLGNEQFF | TGTGCCAGCAGTTATTCGGGGCTAGGAAATGAGCAGTTCTTC
. | TRBJ1-2 | TRBV6-1 | . | CASSDKLWDLRYGYTF | TGTGCCAGCAGTGATAAATTGTGGGATTTACGGTATGGCTACACCTTC
. | TRBJ1-2 | TRBV4-2 | TRBD1 | CASSQGKTGDYGYTF | TGTGCCAGCAGCCAAGGGAAAACAGGGGACTATGGCTACACCTTC
. | TRBJ1-5 | TRBV7-9 | . | CASSLGDGGYQPQHF | TGTGCCAGCAGCTTAGGGGACGGCGGCTATCAGCCCCAGCATTTT
. | TRBJ2-3 | TRBV7-2 | . | CASSQGGAGWDTQYF | TGTGCCAGCAGCCAGGGCGGGGCCGGGTGGGATACGCAGTATTTT
few | TRBJ2-7 | TRBV27 | TRBD2 | CASSFGGGAYEQYF | TGTGCCAGCAGTTTCGGCGGGGGAGCTTACGAGCAGTACTTC
. | TRBJ1-1 | TRBV6-1 | TRBD1 | CASSEWDRGLWGEAFF | TGTGCCAGCAGTGAATGGGACAGGGGCTTGTGGGGTGAAGCTTTCTTT
. | TRBJ2-7 | TRBV2 | . | CASSVGVISYEQYF | TGTGCCAGCAGTGTGGGGGTGATCTCCTACGAGCAGTACTTC
. | TRBJ1-4 | TRBV19 | . | CASSIEPQIEKLFF | TGTGCCAGTAGTATCGAACCGCAAATTGAAAAACTGTTTTTT
. | TRBJ1-5 | TRBV4-2 | . | CASSQDLVFSNQPQHF | TGTGCCAGCAGCCAAGATCTTGTATTTAGCAATCAGCCCCAGCATTTT
. | TRBJ2-1 | TRBV2 | . | CASTLSSYNEQFF | TGTGCCAGCACTCTAAGCTCCTACAATGAGCAGTTCTTC